This T cell receptor beta chain was sequenced during a study of cytomegalovirus exposure and HLA in healthy donors. Study observations and caveats: Most subjects' HLA-A and HLA-B alleles were reportedly predicted from TCR beta sequences. In an earlier analysis, productive rearrangement rates for most beta V segments clustered near 90% or 30%. Association of a missense DCLRE1C variant with TCR beta V- and J-gene trimming was reported in a later analysis. No immune exposure information besides CMV serostatus was available.

As regards this clone: Its target is not known.

Trimming at V came to 3 bases and at J to 5 bases, leaving 8 bases not matched to a gene. Germline V lookup: CDR1 LNHNV, CDR2 YYDKDF (reference sequence). This CDR3 has 16 amino acids. The PCR used 60 Vbeta and 13 Jbeta primers. The data were produced by immunoSEQ multiplex PCR, yet TCRdb's version contains in-frame clones alone and is incomplete. In the table there are some 190,000 clones, almost 80% of which are singletons. The chain employs TRBV15 and TRBJ1-5, with 9 bases identical to TRBD1. The sequence came from a woman aged 18-35 years in good health and CMV-seronegative. Sequenced: PBMCs. The CDR3 bases are TGTGCCACCAGCAGGAGGACAGGGGCGAGATATCAGCCCCAGCATTTT. It translates to CATSRRTGARYQPQHF.